This T cell receptor (beta chain) was recorded in a study of cytomegalovirus exposure and HLA in healthy donors. Study-wide results and caveats: A later analysis linked a missense DCLRE1C variant to TCR beta V- and J-gene trimming. Some highly shared sequence variants likely arose as a pipeline artifact. Common viral pathogens (according to a later analysis) appeared linked to several of the most significant clusters. Roughly uniform sequencing depth across donors was assumed, possibly incorrectly.

Remarks on this clone: Its antigen is undetermined.

The CDR3 loop spans 16 amino acids. CDR1 SGDLS and CDR2 YYNGEE come from the germline V gene. V lost 4 bases and J lost 2; bases outside the gene matches: 7. In the PCR, 60 Vbeta and 13 Jbeta primers were used. Here immunoSEQ multiplex PCR was the method, and the copy in TCRdb shows in-frame clones only, minus some. In the table there are approximately 69,000 clones, about 70% of which are singletons. Source material: PBMCs. The genes are TRBV9 and TRBJ1-3; 9 bases agree with TRBD1. This receptor was taken from a woman aged 25 to 45 in good health and CMV-seropositive. Written as DNA, the CDR3 is TGTGCCAGCAGCTCCTTGGGACAGGGAACTGGAAACACCATATATTTT. The encoded protein is CASSSLGQGTGNTIYF. The whole variable domain, filled in from reference TRBV9 and TRBJ1-3, reads DSGVTQTPKHLITATGQRVTLRCSPRSGDLSVYWYQQSLDQGLQFLIQYYNGEERAKGNILERFSAQQFPDLHSELNLSSLELGDSALYFCASSSLGQGTGNTIYFGEGSWLTVV.